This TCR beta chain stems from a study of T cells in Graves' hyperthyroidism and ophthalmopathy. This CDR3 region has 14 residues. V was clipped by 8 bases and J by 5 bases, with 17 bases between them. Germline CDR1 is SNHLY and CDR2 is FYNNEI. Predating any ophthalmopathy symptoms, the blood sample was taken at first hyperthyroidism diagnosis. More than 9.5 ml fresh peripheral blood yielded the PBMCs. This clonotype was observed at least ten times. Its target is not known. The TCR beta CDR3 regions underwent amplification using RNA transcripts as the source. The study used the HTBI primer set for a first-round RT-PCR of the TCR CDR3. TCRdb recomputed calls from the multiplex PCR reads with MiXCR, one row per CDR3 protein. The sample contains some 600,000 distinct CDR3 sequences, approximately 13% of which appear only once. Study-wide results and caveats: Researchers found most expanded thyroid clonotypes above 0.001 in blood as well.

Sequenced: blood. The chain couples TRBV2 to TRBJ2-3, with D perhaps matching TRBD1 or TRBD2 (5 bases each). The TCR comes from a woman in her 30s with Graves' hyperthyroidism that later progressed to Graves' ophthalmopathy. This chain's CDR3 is CASVHGAARDTQYF. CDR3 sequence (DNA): TGTGCCAGCGTCCACGGGGCGGCCAGAGATACGCAGTATTTT. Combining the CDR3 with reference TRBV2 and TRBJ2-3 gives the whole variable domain EPEVTQTPSHQVTQMGQEVILRCVPISNHLYFYWYRQILGQKVEFLVSFYNNEISEKSEIFDDQFSVERPDGSNFTLKIRSTKLEDSAMYFCASVHGAARDTQYFGPGTRLTVL.